This T cell receptor (beta chain) was sequenced in a study of CD8 T cells in Susac syndrome. Trimming removed 1 base at V and 7 bases at J, with 19 bases between. Per germline, CDR1 KGHSH and CDR2 LQKENI. The CDR3 has 17 residues. Study outcomes and limitations: The relatively small number of individuals in the TCR sequencing and HLA analysis was acknowledged by the study.

Sequencing of TCR beta was performed on blood CD8+ and CD4+ T cells. Negative isolation yielded the CD8+ and CD4+ T cells, while FACS enriched the TEMRA cells. Random hexamers primed reverse transcription of 0.5 to 1 ug RNA. Amplification of TCR beta CDR3 across 54 Vbeta and 13 Jbeta was performed with immunoSEQ multiplex PCR. A single record per CDR3 protein comes from TCRdb applying MiXCR to the immunoSEQ multiplex PCR reads. Among 130,000 to 150,000 distinct CDR3 sequences, approximately 93% were seen once, and the ten largest hold 0.084%. For this clonotype: Its specificity is not known.

Sequenced: CD4+ T cells from PBMCs. The clonotype was recovered from a human donor in good health. The rearrangement uses TRBV18 and TRBJ1-4; no clear D gene. This chain's CDR3 is CASSPLVTNVGGEKLFF. The CDR3 nucleotides are TGTGCCAGCTCACCACTCGTAACAAACGTGGGAGGTGAAAAACTGTTTTTT.